This paragraph covers one T cell receptor beta chain sequence. In the authors' workflow: Amplified reference gene primers provided the basis for estimating nucleated cell counts. Assay: immunoSEQ multiplex PCR; the TCRdb copy retains only in-frame clones and omits some. The DNA was the basis for D and trimming; V, J and clone size are from that table. The sample consists of 200,000 to 300,000 clones, approximately 90% of them appearing once. This record comes from a study of blood T cell repertoires in COVID-19. Study information: COVID-19 samples from acute and convalescent phases originated in the United States, Italy and Spain.

Participant-reported clinical history was the basis for cohort assignment. The CDR3 is made up of 13 amino acids. Germline V gene sequence: CDR1 SEHNR, CDR2 FQNEAQ (reference sequence). V was clipped by 4 bases and J by 2 bases, with 8 bases between them. Material for sequencing was PBMCs or T cells enriched from blood (not recorded which). This sequence joins TRBV7-9 and TRBJ1-2; D possibly corresponds to TRBD1 (6 bases). The sequence was collected from a woman younger than 45 with acute COVID-19. The CDR3 reads CASSWTENYGYTF. Here the CDR3 DNA reads TGTGCCAGCAGCTGGACAGAGAACTATGGCTACACCTTC.